The 26 T cell receptor beta chains below come from one sample, sequenced in a study of CD8 T cells in ankylosing spondylitis. Regarding the study as a whole: Seemingly distinctive of ankylosing spondylitis blood was a TCR beta motif formed by eight highly homologous variants.

Each CDR3 protein is one row after TCRdb ran MiXCR on the 5' RACE reads. The sample shows around 770,000 distinct CDR3 sequences, roughly 19% of them seen only once. For these receptors, no antigen is known. The sequencing sample was made of blood, either unsorted or a sorted T cell fraction (not recorded which). The receptors come from a male donor with ankylosing spondylitis.

V is TRBV6-5 and J is TRBJ2-1; D remains ambiguous. In germline, CDR1 is MNHEY, CDR2 SVGAGI. CDR3 size: 14 residues. V was trimmed by 0 bases and J by 4 bases, leaving 7 bases between them. CDR3 loop: CASSYSRPYNEQFF. CDR3 sequence (DNA): TGTGCCAGCAGTTACTCGCGGCCATACAATGAGCAGTTCTTC.

This rearrangement joins TRBV9 to TRBJ2-7; TRBD1 matches 8 bases. Trimming at V came to 0 bases and at J to 3 bases, leaving 8 bases not matched to a gene. This CDR3 is built from 16 residues. The germline gives CDR1 SGDLS, CDR2 YYNGEE. Here the CDR3 DNA reads TGTGCCAGCAGCGTAGAGGGGACAGGAGCCAACTACGAGCAGTACTTC. This sequence encodes CASSVEGTGANYEQYF.

This clonotype turned up a few times. The rearrangement uses TRBV7-8 and TRBJ2-3; 11 nucleotides agree with TRBD2. J was trimmed by 5 bases and V by 2 bases; bases with no gene match: 6. CDR1 is SGHVS and CDR2 is FQNEAQ in the germline V gene. The length of the CDR3 is 16 residues. In DNA form, the CDR3 reads TGTGCCAGCAGCTTATTTAGCGGGGGGGCCGTAGATACGCAGTATTTT. This encodes CASSLFSGGAVDTQYF.

The rearrangement uses TRBV6-5 and TRBJ2-7; 8 bases align to TRBD2. This CDR3 has 18 amino acids. V lost 2 bases and J lost 1; bases outside the gene matches: 13. Germline V gene lookup returns CDR1 MNHEY and CDR2 SVGAGI. In nucleotides, the CDR3 is TGTGCCAGCAGTTACGCCGGGATGGGTAGCGGGGCGTCCTACGAGCAGTACTTC. It specifies CASSYAGMGSGASYEQYF.

This clonotype was counted between two and nine times. This sequence joins TRBV11-2 and TRBJ2-1; TRBD1 is a possible D gene (5 bases). There are 16 residues in the CDR3. Germline loops: CDR1 SGHAT, CDR2 FQNNGV. Trimming removed 5 bases from V and 2 bases from J, with 16 bases in between. This chain's CDR3 is CASSLIPGSAYNEQFF. CDR3 bases: TGTGCCAGCAGCCTGATCCCAGGGTCAGCCTACAATGAGCAGTTCTTC.

This clonotype has only a few counts. The rearrangement joins TRBV12-3 or TRBV12-4 to TRBJ1-6, with a possible D match to TRBD1 (6 bases). The length of the CDR3 is 16 residues. The germline V and J ends were trimmed by 4 bases and 2 bases, with 12 bases remaining between them. CDR3 nucleotide sequence: TGTGCCAGCAGTTCCGCCGGGACAACCTATAATTCACCCCTCCACTTT. This codes for CASSSAGTTYNSPLHF.

This clonotype was observed a few times. The chain uses TRBV4-3 and TRBJ2-3; D possibly corresponds to TRBD2 (6 bases). The CDR3 consists of 17 residues. Germline V lookup: CDR1 LGHNA, CDR2 YSLEER. Between the trimmed V and J ends, which lost 6 bases and 0 bases, there was a span of 19 bases. CDR3: CASRALAGPGSTDTQYF. The CDR3, as DNA: TGCGCCAGCAGAGCCCTGGCGGGACCAGGTAGCACAGATACGCAGTATTTT.

This clonotype has at least ten counts. The rearrangement joins TRBV20-1 to TRBJ2-2; TRBD2 might be the D (6 bases). V lost 0 bases to trimming and J lost 8 bases, with 22 bases between them. Germline V gene data show CDR1 as DFQATT and CDR2 as SNEGSKA (reference sequence). The CDR3 length is 17 residues. The CDR3, as DNA: TGCAGTGCTAGAGATAGTGGAACAGGACGGGGAGGTGGGGAGCTGTTTTTT. Encoded protein: CSARDSGTGRGGGELFF.

There are many counts of this clonotype. The chain joins TRBV20-1 to TRBJ2-1; no firm D call. Trimming took 1 base from V and 7 from J, leaving 8 bases between them. This CDR3 is built from 12 residues. Germline V gene data show CDR1 as DFQATT and CDR2 as SNEGSKA (reference sequence). This CDR3 reads CSARGPANEQFF. Here the CDR3 DNA reads TGCAGTGCTAGAGGCCCTGCAAATGAGCAGTTCTTC.

This chain's CDR3 is CASSLELENEQFF. In DNA, the CDR3 is TGTGCCAGCAGCTTAGAGCTGGAGAATGAGCAGTTCTTC. This chain links TRBV7-9 with TRBJ2-1; D not certain. CDR3 size: 13 residues. The V end lost 1 base, the J end lost 7 bases, and 8 bases lay between the germline ends. Looked up from germline, CDR1 is SEHNR and CDR2 is FQNEAQ (reference sequence).

This clonotype occurred many times. The chain is built from TRBV20-1 and TRBJ2-1, with D perhaps being TRBD1 or TRBD2 (6 bases each). Trimming pared 5 bases from V and 5 bases from J, leaving 19 bases between. This CDR3 comprises 15 residues. Looked up from germline, CDR1 is DFQATT and CDR2 is SNEGSKA (reference sequence). Written as DNA, the CDR3 is TGCAGTGCTCCAGAGTTGGGGGGCTCGCACAATGAGCAGTTCTTC. Amino acids: CSAPELGGSHNEQFF.

The chain links TRBV12-3 or TRBV12-4 to TRBJ2-5; a weak D match, TRBD2 (5 bases). V lost 4 bases and J lost 4, with 19 bases in between. The CDR3 length is 16 residues. CDR3 sequence: CASSSRAAQAGETQYF. As DNA, the CDR3 is TGTGCCAGCAGTTCCCGGGCTGCCCAGGCGGGAGAGACCCAGTACTTC.

A few counts support this clonotype. V and J are TRBV3-1 and TRBJ1-3; 9 positions agree with TRBD1. The CDR3 has 17 amino acids. The V gene end was trimmed by 4 bases and the J gene end by 0 bases; junction bases not matched to a gene: 7. Per germline, CDR1 LGHDT and CDR2 YNNKEL (reference sequence). The CDR3 is CASSRRQGVPSGNTIYF. CDR3 nucleotide sequence: TGTGCCAGCAGCCGTCGACAGGGGGTACCCTCTGGAAACACCATATATTTT.

The chain uses TRBV2 and TRBJ1-2, with D tentatively TRBD1 (6 bases). V lost 2 bases and J 4 bases, leaving 17 bases between the germline ends. The CDR3 consists of 16 residues. CDR1 is SNHLY and CDR2 is FYNNEI in the germline V gene. The CDR3 DNA sequence: TGTGCCAGCAGTGAATTAGGGGGGGCGCAAGGCTATGGCTACACCTTC. Translation: CASSELGGAQGYGYTF.

This clonotype was picked up a small number of times. The V call is TRBV5-5, the J call TRBJ2-2, with D uncertain. The germline gives CDR1 SGHKS, CDR2 YYEKEE (reference sequence). The CDR3 sequence is 15 residues long. V was cut by 6 bases and J by 0 bases, with 12 bases left in between. The CDR3 coding sequence is TGTGCCAGCACCCTCGGGCAGGCGAACACCGGGGAGCTGTTTTTT. Amino acid sequence: CASTLGQANTGELFF.

This clonotype occurred a few times. The genes are TRBV20-1 and TRBJ2-2; D assignment may be TRBD1 or TRBD2 (5 bases each). Trimming removed 6 bases at V and 5 bases at J, with 10 bases between. The CDR3 has 12 amino acids. Germline V gene lookup returns CDR1 DFQATT and CDR2 SNEGSKA (reference sequence). CDR3 nucleotide sequence: TGCAGTGCCCCGGGACGTACCGGGGAGCTGTTTTTT. Amino acids: CSAPGRTGELFF.

The chain recombines TRBV9 with TRBJ2-6; D remains ambiguous. Germline CDR1 and CDR2: SGDLS and YYNGEE. V lost 1 base, J lost 0 bases, and 5 bases lay in between. The CDR3 is 15 amino acids. CDR3 loop: CASSVFPSGANVLTF. CDR3 in DNA: TGTGCCAGCAGCGTATTCCCCTCTGGGGCCAACGTCCTGACTTTC.

The sample holds a few counts of this clonotype. As DNA, the CDR3 is TGTGCCAGCAGCCAAGAAACCGTATCGGGGGTCGGCGAGCAGTACTTC. Translated, it gives CASSQETVSGVGEQYF. The chain recombines TRBV3-1 with TRBJ2-7, with D maybe TRBD2 (6 bases). The ends were cut back, 0 bases at V and 6 bases at J, with 18 bases in the middle. Germline CDR1 LGHDT, CDR2 YNNKEL (reference sequence). The CDR3 runs to 16 residues.

This clonotype was seen at least ten times. The chain combines TRBV12-3 or TRBV12-4 with TRBJ1-1; no definite D call. The CDR3 consists of 11 residues. Deletions cut 3 bases from V and 10 bases from J, with 9 bases between. The CDR3 DNA reads as TGTGCCAGCAGTTTGGGGTTGGTAGCTTTCTTT. Protein sequence: CASSLGLVAFF.

J is TRBJ1-6 and V is TRBV7-9; TRBD1 agrees at 10 bases. The length of the CDR3 is 15 residues. V shed 5 bases, J shed 13 bases, and the junction held 11 bases outside the gene matches. Germline V CDR1 and CDR2: SEHNR, FQNEAQ (reference sequence). The CDR3 coding sequence is TGTGCCAGCAGCCCTGGACAGGGGGACATAGGGCCCCTCCACTTT. Residues: CASSPGQGDIGPLHF.

The gene calls are TRBV12-3 or TRBV12-4 and TRBJ2-3; 15 nucleotides match TRBD2. The CDR3 has 15 amino acids. V was pared by 5 bases and J by 6 bases, with 3 bases of the junction left unmatched. CDR3 loop: CASSGLAGGGDTQYF. DNA of the CDR3: TGTGCCAGCAGTGGACTAGCGGGGGGGGGTGATACGCAGTATTTT.

This sequence joins TRBV30 and TRBJ1-6; no reliable D call. V lost 3 bases and J lost 9, with 21 bases in between. This CDR3 spans 16 amino acids. The germline V gene has CDR1 GTSNPN and CDR2 SVGIG (reference sequence). The CDR3 here is CAWRGGQPSPISPLHF. The CDR3 DNA follows: TGTGCCTGGAGGGGCGGGCAGCCCTCTCCAATTTCACCCCTCCACTTT.

This clonotype appeared once. The V call is TRBV2, the J call TRBJ2-3; 9 bases fit TRBD2. Trimming cost V 8 bases and J 4 bases; bases outside gene matches: 4. This CDR3 region has 13 residues. Germline-derived CDR1 and CDR2 are SNHLY and FYNNEI. The CDR3 DNA reads as TGTGCCAGCCCGGGACTAGCCCCAGATACGCAGTATTTT. Translating it yields CASPGLAPDTQYF.

This clonotype was seen more than once but under ten times. The J gene is TRBJ2-3, the V gene TRBV12-3 or TRBV12-4, with TRBD2 as a possible D gene (6 bases). The CDR3 has 16 residues. Trimming left V 5 bases short and J 4 bases short, with 19 bases between. CDR3 nucleotide sequence: TGTGCCAGCAGTACCCCATGGAGGGCCGCAGCAGATACGCAGTATTTT. It yields the protein CASSTPWRAAADTQYF.

The V call is TRBV7-9, the J call TRBJ2-1; 12 bases are shared with TRBD1. The junction had 7 bases not matched to a gene; V was cut back by 5 bases and J by 8 bases. The germline gives CDR1 SEHNR, CDR2 FQNEAQ (reference sequence). The CDR3 is made up of 15 amino acids. CDR3 protein: CASSEGTGGPDEQFF. The CDR3 region has the DNA TGTGCCAGCAGCGAGGGGACAGGGGGCCCCGATGAGCAGTTCTTC.

The chain joins TRBV11-2 to TRBJ2-6; no definite D call. The CDR3 covers 18 residues. Germline CDR1 is SGHAT and CDR2 is FQNNGV. V shed 2 bases and J shed 4 bases, with 18 bases lying between them. CDR3 DNA sequence: TGTGCCAGCAGCTTATGGGTCCCCCCGGGTTCCGGGGCCAACGTCCTGACTTTC. Amino acids: CASSLWVPPGSGANVLTF.